Following are 12 T cell receptor beta chains from one sample sequenced in a study of monozygotic twins with inflammatory bowel disease. After re-calling the 5' RACE reads, TCRdb lists one entry per CDR3 protein, DNA absent. Its clone listing holds 330,000 or so distinct CDR3 sequences. The sequencing sample was made of blood. The receptor source for this set is a human donor with ulcerative colitis or Crohn's disease, or a healthy co-twin of an affected twin (not recorded which).

The V call is TRBV3-1, the J call TRBJ1-2; TCRdb's D call, TRBD1, is unchecked because there is no DNA. From germline, CDR1 is LGHDT and CDR2 YNNKEL (reference sequence). There are 15 residues in the CDR3. CDR3 protein: CASSPRTVANYGYIF.

CDR3 protein: CATSDFGYPNEQFF. The rearrangement joins TRBV24-1 to TRBJ2-1. The germline gives CDR1 KGHDR, CDR2 SFDVKD. This CDR3 has 14 residues.

The chain employs TRBV6-2 or TRBV6-3 and TRBJ1-1. This CDR3 spans 12 amino acids. The germline V gene has CDR1 MNHEY and CDR2 SVGEGT. CDR3 region: CASSRILTEAFF.

The J gene is TRBJ2-2, the V gene TRBV5-1; the D call from TCRdb, TRBD1, cannot be confirmed without DNA. The CDR3 runs 16 residues. Germline V gene lookup returns CDR1 SGHRS and CDR2 YFSETQ. CDR3 sequence reads: CASSLGSGTVHGELFF.

This chain connects TRBV12-3 or TRBV12-4 to TRBJ2-1; the TCRdb call, TRBD2, lacks DNA for checking. This CDR3 is built from 15 residues. The CDR3 reads CASRLGLGFFNEQFF.

This sequence joins TRBV7-9 and TRBJ1-1; TCRdb's D call, TRBD1, is unchecked because there is no DNA. Germline CDR1 is SEHNR and CDR2 is FQNEAQ (reference sequence). The CDR3 is 14 residues long. CDR3 loop: CASSRTGIGTEAFF. Based on the CDR3 plus reference TRBV7-9 and TRBJ1-1, the full variable domain is DTGVSQNPRHKITKRGQNVTFRCDPISEHNRLYWYRQTLGQGPEFLTYFQNEAQLEKSRLLSDRFSAERPKGSFSTLEIQRTEQGDSAMYLCASSRTGIGTEAFFGQGTRLTVV.

The chain has TRBV12-3 or TRBV12-4 and TRBJ2-7; TCRdb designates TRBD1, a call that cannot be tested without DNA. This CDR3 region has 14 residues. The CDR3 protein is CASSLIGSHYEQYF.

The chain has TRBV4-3 and TRBJ2-2. The CDR3 is 15 amino acids. The V gene's germline CDR1 is LGHNA and CDR2 YSLEER. The CDR3: CASSLRTTNTGELFF.

The chain links TRBV25-1 to TRBJ1-4. The CDR3 consists of 17 residues. Germline V gene lookup returns CDR1 MGHDK and CDR2 SYGVNS. The CDR3 protein is CASGDPSEPATNEKLFF.

The chain recombines TRBV2 with TRBJ2-2; there is no DNA to check the TCRdb D call of TRBD2. This CDR3 is 12 amino acids long. From germline, CDR1 is SNHLY and CDR2 FYNNEI. This CDR3 reads CATDSNTGELFF.

The chain has TRBV20-1 and TRBJ1-2. The CDR3 runs to 13 residues. Germline-derived CDR1 and CDR2 are DFQATT and SNEGSKA (reference sequence). The CDR3 spells CSASLTDNYGYTF.

The chain has TRBV2 and TRBJ2-1; lacking DNA, the TRBD2 call made by TCRdb goes unchecked. There are 17 residues in the CDR3. In germline, CDR1 is SNHLY, CDR2 FYNNEI. CDR3 protein: CASLPGLAAHSYNEQFF.